A single sample gave rise to the 3 T cell receptor beta chains below, sequenced in a study of radiation and T cells in renal cell carcinoma. Time point in this sample: baseline pretreatment blood. The treatment: 15 Gy SBRT to primary tumor, nephrectomy 4 weeks later. Produced via immunoSEQ multiplex PCR; TCRdb's table is partial and in-frame only. This table holds about 150,000 clones, 88% found once. The sequenced sample was blood, obtained from a patient whose treatment included radiotherapy and nephrectomy. These receptors originate from a woman aged 65 to 85 with renal cell carcinoma.

This clone was counted between two and nine times. V and J are TRBV5-1 and TRBJ2-2, with D maybe TRBD1 (6 bases). Germline V lookup: CDR1 SGHRS, CDR2 YFSETQ. The CDR3 runs 15 residues. V gave up 4 bases and J gave up 1 base, with 11 bases separating them. The CDR3 nucleotides are TGCGCCAGCAGCCGGGACACCCTGAACACCGGGGAGCTGTTTTTT. Its translation is CASSRDTLNTGELFF.

The chain recombines TRBV10-2 with TRBJ2-7, with 8 nucleotides matching TRBD1. Unmatched junction bases numbered 4, after V lost 0 bases and J lost 6 bases. CDR1 and CDR2 (germline): WSHSY, SAAADI. The CDR3 spans 14 residues. CDR3 sequence: CASSESDRAGEQYF. The DNA of the CDR3 is TGCGCCAGCAGTGAGTCGGACAGGGCCGGCGAGCAGTACTTC.

The chain uses TRBV11-2 and TRBJ1-6; the D gene is possibly TRBD1 (6 bases). CDR1 is SGHAT, CDR2 FQNNGV, per germline. Trimming shortened V by 4 bases and J by 8 bases, and 18 bases separated the two germline ends. The CDR3 contains 16 residues. Written as DNA, the CDR3 is TGTGCCAGCAGCTCCCCGGGTGGGGGCGCTTATTCACCCCTCCACTTT. It encodes CASSSPGGGAYSPLHF.